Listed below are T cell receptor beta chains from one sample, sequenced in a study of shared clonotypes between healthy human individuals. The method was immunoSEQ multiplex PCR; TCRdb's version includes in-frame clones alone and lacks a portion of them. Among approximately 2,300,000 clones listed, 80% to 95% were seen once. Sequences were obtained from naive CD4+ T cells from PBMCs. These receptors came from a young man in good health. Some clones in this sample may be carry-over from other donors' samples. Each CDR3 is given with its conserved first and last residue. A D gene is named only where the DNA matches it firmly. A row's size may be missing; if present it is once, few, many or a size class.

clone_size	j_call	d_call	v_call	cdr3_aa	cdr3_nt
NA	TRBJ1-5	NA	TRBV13	CASSFRRGNQPQHF	TGTGCCAGCAGCTTCAGGCGGGGCAATCAGCCCCAGCATTTT
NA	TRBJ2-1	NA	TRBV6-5	CASKGSGEQFF	TGTGCCAGCAAGGGGTCGGGTGAGCAGTTCTTC
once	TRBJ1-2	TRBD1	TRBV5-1	CASSLGRDRPYGYTF	TGCGCCAGCAGCCTGGGCAGGGACAGACCCTATGGCTACACCTTC
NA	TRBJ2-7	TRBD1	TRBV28	CASSPGDRVNEQYF	TGTGCCAGCAGCCCCGGGGACAGGGTAAACGAGCAGTACTTC
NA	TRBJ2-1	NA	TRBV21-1	CASSSRTAQFF	TGTGCCAGCAGCTCCCGGACCGCGCAGTTCTTC
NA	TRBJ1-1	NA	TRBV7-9	CASSPGGTRMNTEAFF	TGTGCCAGCAGCCCCGGGGGGACACGGATGAACACTGAAGCTTTCTTT
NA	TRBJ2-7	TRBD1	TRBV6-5	CASSPRDSSYEQYF	TGTGCCAGCAGCCCCAGGGACAGCTCCTACGAGCAGTACTTC
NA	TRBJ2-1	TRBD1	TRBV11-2	CSGQGASYNEQFF	TGCTCTGGACAGGGGGCGTCCTACAATGAGCAGTTCTTC
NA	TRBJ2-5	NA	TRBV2	CASNDGQETQYF	TGTGCCAGCAATGACGGACAAGAGACCCAGTACTTC
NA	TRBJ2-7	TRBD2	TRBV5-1	CASSFLAGGLRSSYEQYF	TGCGCCAGCAGCTTCTTAGCGGGAGGTCTGAGGAGCTCCTACGAGCAGTACTTC
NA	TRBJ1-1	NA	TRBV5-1	CASSLVALRNTEAFF	TGCGCCAGCAGCTTGGTGGCGTTGAGGAACACTGAAGCTTTCTTT
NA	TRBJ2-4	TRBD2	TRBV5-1	CASSSALAGGPKGIQYF	TGCGCCAGCAGCTCGGCACTAGCGGGAGGGCCCAAAGGCATTCAGTACTTC
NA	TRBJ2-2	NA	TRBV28	CASSPLGANTGELFF	TGTGCCAGCAGTCCTTTGGGGGCGAACACCGGGGAGCTGTTTTTT
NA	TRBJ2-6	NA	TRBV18	CASSPRSGANVLTF	TGTGCCAGCTCACCCCGCTCTGGGGCCAACGTCCTGACTTTC
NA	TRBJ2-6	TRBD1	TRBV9	CASSARGGPGANVLTF	TGTGCCAGCAGCGCGAGAGGGGGCCCTGGGGCCAACGTCCTGACTTTC
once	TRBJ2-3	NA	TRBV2	CASSPTRPPGDTQYF	TGTGCCAGCAGTCCGACTAGGCCCCCGGGAGATACGCAGTATTTT